This T cell receptor beta chain was sequenced in a study of cytomegalovirus exposure and HLA in healthy donors. Points on this clone: Its antigen is unknown.

The CDR3 is 19 amino acids. V was pared by 0 bases and J by 8 bases, with 15 bases of the junction left unmatched. CDR1 and CDR2 from the germline V gene are LGHNA and YSLEER. Assay: immunoSEQ multiplex PCR; the TCRdb copy retains only in-frame clones and omits some. The sample contains just under 75,000 clones, over 90% of which appear only once. Study findings and constraints: Most TCRs appeared rarely, but some public TCRs recurred in many donors. Cytomegalovirus-associated TCR beta chains were listed, numbering approximately 150.

The sequenced sample was PBMCs. This TCR derives from a woman between 18 and 29 years old in good health and CMV-seropositive. The rearrangement joins TRBV4-3 to TRBJ2-1; 11 nucleotides line up with TRBD2. CDR3 DNA: TGCGCCAGCAGCCAAGATCTTCTCCATCTAGCGGGAGGTCTGGATGAGCAGTTCTTC. Residues: CASSQDLLHLAGGLDEQFF.